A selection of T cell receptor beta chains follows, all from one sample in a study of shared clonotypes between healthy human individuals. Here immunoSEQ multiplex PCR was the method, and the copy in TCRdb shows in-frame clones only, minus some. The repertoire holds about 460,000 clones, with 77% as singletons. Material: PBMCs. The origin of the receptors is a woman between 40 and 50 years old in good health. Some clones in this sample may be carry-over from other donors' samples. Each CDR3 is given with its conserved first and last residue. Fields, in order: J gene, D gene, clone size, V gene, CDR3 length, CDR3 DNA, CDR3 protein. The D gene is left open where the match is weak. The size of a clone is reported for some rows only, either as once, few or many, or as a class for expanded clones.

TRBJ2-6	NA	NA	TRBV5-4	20	TGTGCCAGCAGCACGCTTTTCCGGGACAAGGCTCGCTCTGGGGCCAACGTCCTGACTTTC	CASSTLFRDKARSGANVLTF
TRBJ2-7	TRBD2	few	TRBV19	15	TGTGCCAGTAGTGTGACTAGCGGGAGAGGCTACGAGCAGTACTTC	CASSVTSGRGYEQYF
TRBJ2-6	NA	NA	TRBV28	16	TGTGCCAGCAGTTTAGTGGGAAACTCTGGGGCCAACGTCCTGACTTTC	CASSLVGNSGANVLTF
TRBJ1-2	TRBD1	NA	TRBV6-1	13	TGTGCCAGCAGTGGGGACAGAATCTATGGCTACACCTTC	CASSGDRIYGYTF
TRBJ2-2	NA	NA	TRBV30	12	TGTGCCGGACCGGGACTCCACGGGGAGCTGTTCTTT	CAGPGLHGELFF
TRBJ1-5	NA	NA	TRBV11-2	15	TGTGCCAGCAGCGAGGGGGTCAGCTTTAATCAGCCCCAGCATTTT	CASSEGVSFNQPQHF
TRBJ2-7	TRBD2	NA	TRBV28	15	TGTGCCAGCAGGACTTCTTCGGCGGGAGTTGACGAGCAGTACTTC	CASRTSSAGVDEQYF
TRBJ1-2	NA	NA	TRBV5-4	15	TGTGCCAGCAGCCCACCCCCCCAGGGTAACTATGGCTACACCTTC	CASSPPPQGNYGYTF
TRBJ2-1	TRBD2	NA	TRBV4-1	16	TGCGCCAGCAGCCAAGTGCGGGAGGGCCCTCGGAATGAGCAGTTCTTC	CASSQVREGPRNEQFF
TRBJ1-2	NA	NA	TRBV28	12	TGTGCCAGCAGTCTTAATCGCTATGGCTACACCTTC	CASSLNRYGYTF
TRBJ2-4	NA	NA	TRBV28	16	TGTGCCAGCAGTTTAGCCGGCGTCTTAGCCAAAAACATTCAGTACTTC	CASSLAGVLAKNIQYF
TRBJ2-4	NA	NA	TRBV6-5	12	TGTGCCAGCAGTTCGAGCCCGGACATTCAGTACTTC	CASSSSPDIQYF
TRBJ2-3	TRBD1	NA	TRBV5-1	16	TGCGCCAGCAGCTTTATCTGGACAGGAGGTACAGATACGCAGTATTTT	CASSFIWTGGTDTQYF
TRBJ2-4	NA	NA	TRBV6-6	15	TGTGCCAGCAACCAACAGGGATTTGGCAAAAACATTCAGTACTTC	CASNQQGFGKNIQYF
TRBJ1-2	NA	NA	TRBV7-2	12	TGTGCCAGCAGCACCTCAGGATATGGCTACACCTTC	CASSTSGYGYTF
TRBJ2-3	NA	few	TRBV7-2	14	TGTGCCAGCAGCTTATTCGGCGGCACAGATACGCAGTATTTT	CASSLFGGTDTQYF
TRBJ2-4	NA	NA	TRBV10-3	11	TGTGCCACCCGACAGAGGGACATTCAGTACTTC	CATRQRDIQYF
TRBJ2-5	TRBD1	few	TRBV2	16	TGTGCCAGCAGGGCTAACTCCGGGACAGGACAAGAGACCCAGTACTTC	CASRANSGTGQETQYF
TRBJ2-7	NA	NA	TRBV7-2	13	TGTGCCAGCAGCTATAGCGGCCGCTACGAGCAGTACTTC	CASSYSGRYEQYF
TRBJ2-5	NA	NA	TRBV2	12	TGTGCCAGCAACAGAGCCCAAGAGACCCAGTACTTC	CASNRAQETQYF
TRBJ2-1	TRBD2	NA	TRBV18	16	TGTGCCAGCTCACCGATAGCGGGAGGGTATAACAATGAGCAGTTCTTC	CASSPIAGGYNNEQFF
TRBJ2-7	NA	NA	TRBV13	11	TGTGCTACGGGGGACAACTACGAGCAGTACTTC	CATGDNYEQYF
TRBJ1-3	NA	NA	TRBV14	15	TGTGCCAGCAGCCAATTCAGGGATTCTGGAAACACCATATATTTT	CASSQFRDSGNTIYF
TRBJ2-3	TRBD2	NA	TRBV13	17	TGTGCCAGCAGCTCTCAGGGACTAGCGGGAGGGCCAGATACGCAGTATTTT	CASSSQGLAGGPDTQYF
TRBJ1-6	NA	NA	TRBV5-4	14	TGTACCAGCAGTCCAGGGTTAGATAATTCACCCCTCCACTTT	CTSSPGLDNSPLHF
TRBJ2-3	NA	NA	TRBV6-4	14	TGTGCCAGCAGTGAAGGGCGGGACACAGATACGCAGTATTTT	CASSEGRDTDTQYF
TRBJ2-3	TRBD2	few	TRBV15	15	TGTGCCACCAGCAGGGATCTAGCGGGCACAGATACGCAGTATTTT	CATSRDLAGTDTQYF
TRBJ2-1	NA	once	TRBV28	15	TGTGCCAGCAGTTCTTGGACAGACCAACGGGATGAGCAGTTCTTC	CASSSWTDQRDEQFF
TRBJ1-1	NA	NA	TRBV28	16	TGTGCCAGCAGTCCAGGGACATGGCAACGGGGCACTGAAGCTTTCTTT	CASSPGTWQRGTEAFF
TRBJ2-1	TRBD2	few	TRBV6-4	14	TGTGCCAGCAGTGGGACTAGCGGGAGCAATGAGCAGTTCTTC	CASSGTSGSNEQFF
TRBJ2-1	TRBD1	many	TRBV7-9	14	TGTGCCAGCAGCTCGGGACAGGGGGTGAGAGAGCAGTTCTTC	CASSSGQGVREQFF
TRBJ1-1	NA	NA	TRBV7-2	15	TGTGCCAGCAGCCTAGGTGGAGAGAGTGGAACTGAAGCTTTCTTT	CASSLGGESGTEAFF
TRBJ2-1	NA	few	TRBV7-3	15	TGTGCCAGCAGCTTGAGCCCAGGGGAGCACAATGAGCAGTTCTTC	CASSLSPGEHNEQFF
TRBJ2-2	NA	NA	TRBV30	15	TGTGCCTGGAGTTCACTTTCTCCCCCCACCGGGGAGCTGTTTTTT	CAWSSLSPPTGELFF
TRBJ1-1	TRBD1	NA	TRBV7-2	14	TGTGCCAGCAGCTTATACAGGGGGAACACTGAAGCTTTCTTT	CASSLYRGNTEAFF
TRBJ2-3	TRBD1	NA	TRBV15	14	TGTGCCACCAGCAGGGGACAGGACACAGATACGCAGTATTTT	CATSRGQDTDTQYF
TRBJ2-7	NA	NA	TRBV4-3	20	TGCGCCAGCAGCCAAGATGAGGTCTCACGTGGGGACAAGGGAAGCTACGAGCAGTACTTC	CASSQDEVSRGDKGSYEQYF
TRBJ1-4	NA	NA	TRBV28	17	TGTGCCAGCAGCTCCCTTGCGGAGCGGGCCATTAATGAAAAACTGTTTTTT	CASSSLAERAINEKLFF
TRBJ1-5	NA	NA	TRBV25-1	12	TGTGCCAGCGCGGGACCAAATCAGCCCCAGCATTTT	CASAGPNQPQHF
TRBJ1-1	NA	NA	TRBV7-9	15	TGTGCCAGCAGCCCCACATACGGGGGCTACACTGAAGCTTTCTTT	CASSPTYGGYTEAFF
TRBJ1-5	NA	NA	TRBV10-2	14	TGCGCCAGCAGTGAGTCGTCGGTCAATCAGCCCCAGCATTTT	CASSESSVNQPQHF
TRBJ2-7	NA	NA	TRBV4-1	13	TGCGCCAGCAGCCCCGCGAGGGGATACGAGCAGTACTTC	CASSPARGYEQYF
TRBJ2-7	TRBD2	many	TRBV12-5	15	TGTGCTAGTGGTTTGGCAGGGACTAGCTCCTACGAGCAGTACTTC	CASGLAGTSSYEQYF
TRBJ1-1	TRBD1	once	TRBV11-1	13	TGTGCCAGCAGCCAAAGGACAGGGGGCCCTGCTTTCTTT	CASSQRTGGPAFF
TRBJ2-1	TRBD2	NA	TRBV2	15	TGTGCCAGCAGTGAGAGGAGCGGGGGCATCTATGAGCAGTTCTTC	CASSERSGGIYEQFF
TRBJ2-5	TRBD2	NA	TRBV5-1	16	TGCGCCAGCAGCCTCGAGCAGGGACTAGCGCAAGAGACCCAGTACTTC	CASSLEQGLAQETQYF
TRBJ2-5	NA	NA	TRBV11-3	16	TGTGCCAGCAGCTTAGGACAGGTGGAAGAGCAAGAGACCCAGTACTTC	CASSLGQVEEQETQYF
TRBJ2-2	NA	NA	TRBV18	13	TGTGCCAGCTCACCCCCGAACACCGGGGAGCTGTTTTTT	CASSPPNTGELFF
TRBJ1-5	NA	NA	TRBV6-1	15	TGTGCCAGCACCCCCCCCCGGGACGGGAATCAGCCCCAGCATTTT	CASTPPRDGNQPQHF
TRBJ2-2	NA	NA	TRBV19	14	TGTGCCAGTCAAGGGACATCTAACACCGGGGAGCTGTTTTTT	CASQGTSNTGELFF
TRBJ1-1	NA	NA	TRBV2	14	TGTGCCAGCAGTGAGGCCAGGGGGAACACTGAAGCTTTCTTT	CASSEARGNTEAFF
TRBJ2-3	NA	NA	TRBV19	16	TGTGCCAGTAGTATACTGGGCCCCTTACCCGGAGATACGCAGTATTTT	CASSILGPLPGDTQYF
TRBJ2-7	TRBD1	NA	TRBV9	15	TGTGCCAGCAGCGTAGGGCAGGGGGCGACCTACGAGCAGTACTTC	CASSVGQGATYEQYF
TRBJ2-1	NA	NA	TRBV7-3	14	TGTGCCAGCAGCGCCCCCGGCGGGGTCAATGAGCAGTTCTTC	CASSAPGGVNEQFF